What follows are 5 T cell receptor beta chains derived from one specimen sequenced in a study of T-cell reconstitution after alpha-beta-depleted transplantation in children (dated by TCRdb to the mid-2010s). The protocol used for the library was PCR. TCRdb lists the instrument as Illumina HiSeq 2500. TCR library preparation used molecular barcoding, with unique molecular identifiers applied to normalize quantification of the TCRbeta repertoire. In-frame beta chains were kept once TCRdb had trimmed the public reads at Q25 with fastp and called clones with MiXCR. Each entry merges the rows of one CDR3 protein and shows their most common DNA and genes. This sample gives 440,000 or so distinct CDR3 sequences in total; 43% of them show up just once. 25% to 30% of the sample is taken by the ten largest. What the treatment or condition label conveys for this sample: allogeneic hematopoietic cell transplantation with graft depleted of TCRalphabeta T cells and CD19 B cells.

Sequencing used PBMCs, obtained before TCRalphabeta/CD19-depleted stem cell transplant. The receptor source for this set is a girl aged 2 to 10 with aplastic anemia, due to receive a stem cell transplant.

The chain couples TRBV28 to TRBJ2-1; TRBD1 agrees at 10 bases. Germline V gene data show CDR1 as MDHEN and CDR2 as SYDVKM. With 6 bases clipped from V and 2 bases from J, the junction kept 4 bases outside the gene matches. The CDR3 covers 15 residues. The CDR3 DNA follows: TGTGCCAGCAGGCCCGGGACAGGGGCCTACAATGAGCAGTTCTTC. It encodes CASRPGTGAYNEQFF.

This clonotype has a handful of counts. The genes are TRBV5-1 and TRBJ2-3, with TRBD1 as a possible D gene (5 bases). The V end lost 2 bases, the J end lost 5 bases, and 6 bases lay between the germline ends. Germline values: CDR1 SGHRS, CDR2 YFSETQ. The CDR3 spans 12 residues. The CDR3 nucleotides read TGCGCCAGCAGCTTCGACAGAGATACGCAGTATTTT. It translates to CASSFDRDTQYF.

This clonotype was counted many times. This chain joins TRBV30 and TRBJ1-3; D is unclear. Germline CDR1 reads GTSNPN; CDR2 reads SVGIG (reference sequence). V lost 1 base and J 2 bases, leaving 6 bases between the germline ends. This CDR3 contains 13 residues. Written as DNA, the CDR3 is TGTGCCTGGAGTGCCCCCGCTGGAAACACCATATATTTT. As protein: CAWSAPAGNTIYF.

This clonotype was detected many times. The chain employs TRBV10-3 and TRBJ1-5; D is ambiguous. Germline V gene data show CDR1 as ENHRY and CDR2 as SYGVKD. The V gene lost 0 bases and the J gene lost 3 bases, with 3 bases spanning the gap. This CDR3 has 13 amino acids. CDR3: CAISESPNQPQHF. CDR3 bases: TGTGCCATCAGTGAGTCGCCCAATCAGCCCCAGCATTTT.

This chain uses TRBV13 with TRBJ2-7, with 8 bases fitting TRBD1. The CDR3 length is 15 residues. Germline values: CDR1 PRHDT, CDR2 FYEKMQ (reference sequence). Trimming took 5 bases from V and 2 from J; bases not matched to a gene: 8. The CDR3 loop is CASSRWTGPPYEQYF. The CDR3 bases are TGTGCCAGCAGCCGATGGACAGGGCCCCCCTACGAGCAGTACTTC.